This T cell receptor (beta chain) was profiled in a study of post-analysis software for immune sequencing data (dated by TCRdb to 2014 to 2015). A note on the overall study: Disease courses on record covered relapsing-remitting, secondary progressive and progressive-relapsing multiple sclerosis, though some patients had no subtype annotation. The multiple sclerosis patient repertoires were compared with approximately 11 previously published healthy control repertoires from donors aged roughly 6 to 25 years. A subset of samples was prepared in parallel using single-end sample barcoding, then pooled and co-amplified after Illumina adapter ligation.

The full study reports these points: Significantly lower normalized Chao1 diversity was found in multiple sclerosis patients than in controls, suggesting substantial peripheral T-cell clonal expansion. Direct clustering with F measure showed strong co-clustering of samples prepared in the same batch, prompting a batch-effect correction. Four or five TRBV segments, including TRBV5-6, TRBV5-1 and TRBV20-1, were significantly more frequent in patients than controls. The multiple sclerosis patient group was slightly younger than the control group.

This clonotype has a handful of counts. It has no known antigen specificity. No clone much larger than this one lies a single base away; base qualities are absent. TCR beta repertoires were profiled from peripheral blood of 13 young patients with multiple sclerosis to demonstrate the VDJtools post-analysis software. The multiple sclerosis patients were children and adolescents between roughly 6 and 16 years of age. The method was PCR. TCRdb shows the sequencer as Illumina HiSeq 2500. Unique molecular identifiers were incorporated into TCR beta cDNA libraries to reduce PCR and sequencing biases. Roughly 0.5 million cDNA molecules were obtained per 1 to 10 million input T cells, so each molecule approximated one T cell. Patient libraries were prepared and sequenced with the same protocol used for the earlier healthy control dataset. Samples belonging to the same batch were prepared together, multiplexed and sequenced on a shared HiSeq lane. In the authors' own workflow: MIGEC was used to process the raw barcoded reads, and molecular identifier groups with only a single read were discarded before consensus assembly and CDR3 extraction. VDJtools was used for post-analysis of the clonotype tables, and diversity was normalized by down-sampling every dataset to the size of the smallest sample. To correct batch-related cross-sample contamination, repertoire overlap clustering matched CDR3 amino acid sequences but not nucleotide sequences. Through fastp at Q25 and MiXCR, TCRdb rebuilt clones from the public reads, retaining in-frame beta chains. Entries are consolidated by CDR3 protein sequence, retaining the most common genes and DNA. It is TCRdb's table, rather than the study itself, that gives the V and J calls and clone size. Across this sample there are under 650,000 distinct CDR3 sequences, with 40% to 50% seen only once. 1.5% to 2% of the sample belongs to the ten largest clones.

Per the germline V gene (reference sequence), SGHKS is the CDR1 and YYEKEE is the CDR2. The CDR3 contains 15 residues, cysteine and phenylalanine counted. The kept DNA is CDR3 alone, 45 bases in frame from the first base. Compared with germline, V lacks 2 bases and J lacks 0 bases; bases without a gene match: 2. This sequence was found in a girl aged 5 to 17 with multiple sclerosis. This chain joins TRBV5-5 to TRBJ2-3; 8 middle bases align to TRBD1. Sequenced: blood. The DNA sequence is TGTGCCAGCAGCTTCAGGGGGCTTAGCACAGATACGCAGTATTTT. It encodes CASSFRGLSTDTQYF.